This TCR beta chain was captured by sequencing in a study of shared clonotypes between healthy human individuals. Study-wide points: The researchers took only blood, and tissue repertoires probably look different. Non-shared clonotypes showed lower generation probabilities than clonotypes common to all four donors.

V was clipped by 1 base and J by 11 bases; unmatched bases: 15. The CDR3 totals 15 residues. Per germline, CDR1 GTSNPN and CDR2 SVGIG (reference sequence). Note on this clone: Its cognate antigen is unknown.

Clones were sequenced by immunoSEQ multiplex PCR, and TCRdb holds only the in-frame ones, with some missing. The repertoire has 1,100,000 or so clones, 75% to 85% of them found once; the top ten carry approximately 0.5%. Source material: memory CD4+ T cells from PBMCs. Described subset: CD45RA-negative fraction. This receptor was obtained from a young man in good health. Some clones in this sample may be carry-over from other donors' samples. This rearrangement joins TRBV30 to TRBJ1-2; the match to TRBD1 covers 8 bases. The CDR3 bases are TGTGCCTGGAGTGGCCGGACAGGGTCCCTGGTAGCGTACACCTTC. Translation gives CAWSGRTGSLVAYTF.